This TCR beta chain was profiled in a study of blood T cell repertoires in COVID-19. The wider study: The origin of the acute and convalescent COVID-19 samples was the United States, Italy and Spain.

Germline V gives CDR1 WSHSY, CDR2 SAAADI. V lost 2 bases and J lost 1, with 14 bases in between. CDR3 length: 17 amino acids. Profiled with immunoSEQ multiplex PCR; TCRdb holds only in-frame clones, not every one. The sample holds about 270,000 clones; 80% to 90% are singletons and the top ten take 9.5% to 11%. The receptor's source is a woman between 65 and 79 years old with acute or convalescent COVID-19. Sample: peripheral blood. This chain joins TRBV10-2 and TRBJ2-2; D is possibly TRBD2 (5 bases). The CDR3 protein is CASSEGSGAGNTGELFF. In nucleotides, the CDR3 is TGCGCCAGCAGTGAGGGGTCGGGCGCGGGGAACACCGGGGAGCTGTTTTTT.